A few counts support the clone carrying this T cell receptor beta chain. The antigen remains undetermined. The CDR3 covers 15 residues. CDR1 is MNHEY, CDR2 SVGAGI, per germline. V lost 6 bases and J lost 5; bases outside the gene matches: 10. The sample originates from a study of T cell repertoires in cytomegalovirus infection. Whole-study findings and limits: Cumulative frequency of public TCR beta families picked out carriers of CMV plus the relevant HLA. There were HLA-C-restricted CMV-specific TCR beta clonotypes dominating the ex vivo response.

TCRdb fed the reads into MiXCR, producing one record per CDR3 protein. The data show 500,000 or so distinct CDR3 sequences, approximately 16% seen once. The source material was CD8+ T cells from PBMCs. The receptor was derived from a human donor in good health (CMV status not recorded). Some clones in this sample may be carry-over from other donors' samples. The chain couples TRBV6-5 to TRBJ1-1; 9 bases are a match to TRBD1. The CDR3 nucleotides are TGTGCCAGCAGCCTGGACAGGGGTAGGATGACTGAAGCTTTCTTT. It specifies CASSLDRGRMTEAFF.